A selection of T cell receptor beta chains follows, all from one sample in a study of shared clonotypes between healthy human individuals. Data came from immunoSEQ multiplex PCR; TCRdb stores just in-frame clones and leaves some out. The sample carries about 1,800,000 clones, approximately 95% recorded once. Sequenced: naive CD8+ T cells sorted from blood. Receptor source: a man aged 18 to 29 in good health. Both conserved end residues are part of each CDR3. The order of the fields is clone size, D gene, J gene, V gene, CDR3 DNA, CDR3 protein. The D gene is left open where the match is weak. Not all rows give a size; the values are once, few, many and, for expanded clones, a class.

clone size: NA; D gene: NA; J gene: TRBJ2-2; V gene: TRBV4-1; CDR3 DNA: TGTGCCAGCACCTCCGACGGGACCGGTTATGACGGGGAGCTGTTTTTT; CDR3 protein: CASTSDGTGYDGELFF
clone size: NA; D gene: NA; J gene: TRBJ2-3; V gene: TRBV4-3; CDR3 DNA: TGCGCCAGCAGCTCTACTCAGACAGATACGCAGTATTTT; CDR3 protein: CASSSTQTDTQYF
clone size: NA; D gene: NA; J gene: TRBJ2-7; V gene: TRBV5-8; CDR3 DNA: TGTGCCAGCAGCTTGTTGGACTACGAGCAGTACTTC; CDR3 protein: CASSLLDYEQYF
clone size: NA; D gene: NA; J gene: TRBJ2-1; V gene: TRBV30; CDR3 DNA: TGTGCCTGGAGTGTCCTCGGGACACCCAATGAGCAGTTCTTC; CDR3 protein: CAWSVLGTPNEQFF
clone size: NA; D gene: NA; J gene: TRBJ2-7; V gene: TRBV6-1; CDR3 DNA: TGTGCCGCCTCCCAGAGATCCGTCTACGAGCAGTACTTC; CDR3 protein: CAASQRSVYEQYF
clone size: NA; D gene: NA; J gene: TRBJ2-7; V gene: TRBV11-2; CDR3 DNA: TGTGCCAGCAGCTTAACTCTAACTCTATACGAGCAGTACTTC; CDR3 protein: CASSLTLTLYEQYF
clone size: NA; D gene: TRBD2; J gene: TRBJ2-1; V gene: TRBV6-6; CDR3 DNA: TGTGCCAGCTCTACCGAGCGGGGGGGATACAATGAGCAGTTCTTC; CDR3 protein: CASSTERGGYNEQFF
clone size: NA; D gene: NA; J gene: TRBJ2-7; V gene: TRBV4-1; CDR3 DNA: TGCGCCAGCAGCCGCTCCGACAGGTACGAGCAGTACTTC; CDR3 protein: CASSRSDRYEQYF
clone size: NA; D gene: NA; J gene: TRBJ2-7; V gene: TRBV27; CDR3 DNA: TGTGCCAGCAGTCTGGTAGATTCCGCCTACGAGCAGTACTTC; CDR3 protein: CASSLVDSAYEQYF
clone size: NA; D gene: TRBD1; J gene: TRBJ2-3; V gene: TRBV7-9; CDR3 DNA: TGTGCCAGCAGCGGCGGGACAGGGGGCGATAGGTTCGCAGATACGCAGTATTTT; CDR3 protein: CASSGGTGGDRFADTQYF
clone size: NA; D gene: NA; J gene: TRBJ2-1; V gene: TRBV2; CDR3 DNA: TGTGCCAGCAGTGCACAAATGCTGCCACCCTCCTACAATGAGCAGTTCTTC; CDR3 protein: CASSAQMLPPSYNEQFF
clone size: NA; D gene: NA; J gene: TRBJ1-1; V gene: TRBV4-2; CDR3 DNA: TGTGCCAGCAGCCAAGATTCGGGCCCCGAAGCTTTCTTT; CDR3 protein: CASSQDSGPEAFF
clone size: NA; D gene: NA; J gene: TRBJ1-1; V gene: TRBV19; CDR3 DNA: TGTGCCAGTAGTTTAGACAGTCTGACTGAAGCTTTCTTT; CDR3 protein: CASSLDSLTEAFF
clone size: NA; D gene: NA; J gene: TRBJ1-2; V gene: TRBV19; CDR3 DNA: TGTGCCAGTAGTCGGGGGTCTAGGGGAAGTAACTATGGCTACACCTTC; CDR3 protein: CASSRGSRGSNYGYTF
clone size: NA; D gene: TRBD2; J gene: TRBJ2-5; V gene: TRBV4-2; CDR3 DNA: TGTGCCAGCAGCCAAGAGGAGGGCGGGGGGGCCGGAGAGACCCAGTACTTC; CDR3 protein: CASSQEEGGGAGETQYF
clone size: NA; D gene: TRBD1; J gene: TRBJ1-4; V gene: TRBV29-1; CDR3 DNA: TGCAGCGTCCAGGGGGCCCCTGAAAAACTGTTTTTT; CDR3 protein: CSVQGAPEKLFF
clone size: NA; D gene: TRBD2; J gene: TRBJ2-7; V gene: TRBV7-2; CDR3 DNA: TGTGCCAGCAGCTTAGCCCCTCAGCAACTAGCGGGGAGGGGCTACGAGCAGTACTTC; CDR3 protein: CASSLAPQQLAGRGYEQYF
clone size: NA; D gene: NA; J gene: TRBJ2-7; V gene: TRBV28; CDR3 DNA: TGTGCCAGCAGTTCTCCCAGTCTCTACGAGCAGTACTTC; CDR3 protein: CASSSPSLYEQYF
clone size: NA; D gene: NA; J gene: TRBJ2-2; V gene: TRBV7-6; CDR3 DNA: TGTGCCAGCAGCTTAAGGTCGGGAGCCGGGGAGCTGTTTTTT; CDR3 protein: CASSLRSGAGELFF
clone size: NA; D gene: NA; J gene: TRBJ2-5; V gene: TRBV2; CDR3 DNA: TGTGCCAGCAGTACCGAAGGTTGGGAGACCCAGTACTTC; CDR3 protein: CASSTEGWETQYF
clone size: NA; D gene: TRBD2; J gene: TRBJ2-1; V gene: TRBV7-8; CDR3 DNA: TGTGCCAGCAGCTTACTAGCGGGTGCGTATAATGAGCAGTTCTTC; CDR3 protein: CASSLLAGAYNEQFF
clone size: NA; D gene: NA; J gene: TRBJ1-5; V gene: TRBV27; CDR3 DNA: TGTGCCAGCACCTCCGGACATCAGCCCCAGCATTTT; CDR3 protein: CASTSGHQPQHF
clone size: NA; D gene: NA; J gene: TRBJ2-7; V gene: TRBV5-1; CDR3 DNA: TGCGCCAGCAGCTTTGGCAGTTCCTACGAGCAGTACTTC; CDR3 protein: CASSFGSSYEQYF
clone size: NA; D gene: NA; J gene: TRBJ2-2; V gene: TRBV9; CDR3 DNA: TGTGCCAGCAGCCCTTCAAATTGGGTCAGGGAGCTGTTTTTT; CDR3 protein: CASSPSNWVRELFF
clone size: NA; D gene: NA; J gene: TRBJ2-5; V gene: TRBV15; CDR3 DNA: TGTGCCACCAGCAGAGATCACGAGACCCAGTACTTC; CDR3 protein: CATSRDHETQYF
clone size: NA; D gene: TRBD1; J gene: TRBJ1-5; V gene: TRBV2; CDR3 DNA: TGTGCCAGCAGCGGACAGGGAATGGATCAGCCCCAGCATTTT; CDR3 protein: CASSGQGMDQPQHF
clone size: NA; D gene: TRBD2; J gene: TRBJ2-1; V gene: TRBV27; CDR3 DNA: TGTGCCAGCCGGCTGATTGCGCTAGCGGGGGGCTACAATGAGCAGTTCTTC; CDR3 protein: CASRLIALAGGYNEQFF
clone size: NA; D gene: NA; J gene: TRBJ2-5; V gene: TRBV27; CDR3 DNA: TGTGCCAGCAGTTTAACCCCGGACCAGTACTTC; CDR3 protein: CASSLTPDQYF
clone size: once; D gene: TRBD1; J gene: TRBJ2-1; V gene: TRBV28; CDR3 DNA: TGTGCCAGCAGCCGGGACAGCAGCTCCTACAATGAGCAGTTCTTC; CDR3 protein: CASSRDSSSYNEQFF
clone size: NA; D gene: NA; J gene: TRBJ1-4; V gene: TRBV23-1; CDR3 DNA: TGCGCCAGCAGTCAATCTGGGGTGGCTACAACTAATGAAAAACTGTTTTTT; CDR3 protein: CASSQSGVATTNEKLFF
clone size: NA; D gene: NA; J gene: TRBJ1-1; V gene: TRBV6-5; CDR3 DNA: TGTGCCAGCAGTTACTCGGGGGGTTACACTGAAGCTTTCTTT; CDR3 protein: CASSYSGGYTEAFF
clone size: NA; D gene: NA; J gene: TRBJ2-7; V gene: TRBV5-1; CDR3 DNA: TGCGCCAGCAGCGGACAGACCTACGAGCAGTACTTC; CDR3 protein: CASSGQTYEQYF
clone size: NA; D gene: NA; J gene: TRBJ1-4; V gene: TRBV2; CDR3 DNA: TGTGCCAGCAGTGAAGCTCCGTGGGGGGATGAAAAACTGTTTTTT; CDR3 protein: CASSEAPWGDEKLFF
clone size: few; D gene: NA; J gene: TRBJ1-1; V gene: TRBV5-4; CDR3 DNA: TGTGCCAGCAGTCATGAGTACACTGAAGCTTTCTTT; CDR3 protein: CASSHEYTEAFF
clone size: NA; D gene: NA; J gene: TRBJ1-1; V gene: TRBV7-9; CDR3 DNA: TGTGCCAGCAGCTTATTCCAGGGCATGAACACTGAAGCTTTCTTT; CDR3 protein: CASSLFQGMNTEAFF
clone size: NA; D gene: TRBD1; J gene: TRBJ2-7; V gene: TRBV5-4; CDR3 DNA: TGTGCCAGCAGCCAAGGACAGGCCTACGAGCAGTACTTC; CDR3 protein: CASSQGQAYEQYF
clone size: NA; D gene: NA; J gene: TRBJ2-7; V gene: TRBV10-3; CDR3 DNA: TGTGCCATCAGTGAGTCCGGCTCATCCTACGAGCAGTACTTC; CDR3 protein: CAISESGSSYEQYF
clone size: NA; D gene: NA; J gene: TRBJ1-1; V gene: TRBV5-5; CDR3 DNA: TGTGCCAGCAGCCTGGTGAAGAACACTGAAGCTTTCTTT; CDR3 protein: CASSLVKNTEAFF
clone size: NA; D gene: NA; J gene: TRBJ1-4; V gene: TRBV27; CDR3 DNA: TGTGCCAGCAGCTTCGCTTGGGGAGAGAGTTTTAATGAAAAACTGTTTTTT; CDR3 protein: CASSFAWGESFNEKLFF
clone size: NA; D gene: NA; J gene: TRBJ2-7; V gene: TRBV28; CDR3 DNA: TGTGCCAGCAATATTTTACTGGGCGGCTCCTACGAGCAGTACTTC; CDR3 protein: CASNILLGGSYEQYF
clone size: NA; D gene: NA; J gene: TRBJ2-1; V gene: TRBV9; CDR3 DNA: TGTGCCAGCAGCCTCGACTGGGTGTCCAATGAGCAGTTCTTC; CDR3 protein: CASSLDWVSNEQFF
clone size: NA; D gene: TRBD2; J gene: TRBJ2-1; V gene: TRBV5-1; CDR3 DNA: TGCGCCAGCAGCCCGGCTAGCGGGACCTCCTACAATGAGCAGTTCTTC; CDR3 protein: CASSPASGTSYNEQFF
clone size: once; D gene: TRBD2; J gene: TRBJ2-7; V gene: TRBV9; CDR3 DNA: TGTGCCAGCAGCGTAGGGGGACTAGCGGCCTCCTACGAGCAGTACTTC; CDR3 protein: CASSVGGLAASYEQYF
clone size: NA; D gene: TRBD2; J gene: TRBJ2-5; V gene: TRBV4-1; CDR3 DNA: TGCGCCAGCAGCCAATATACTAGCGGCCAAGAGACCCAGTACTTC; CDR3 protein: CASSQYTSGQETQYF
clone size: NA; D gene: NA; J gene: TRBJ2-7; V gene: TRBV2; CDR3 DNA: TGTGCCAGCAGTGAAGCAGGTGCAAGCTCCTACGAGCAGTACTTC; CDR3 protein: CASSEAGASSYEQYF